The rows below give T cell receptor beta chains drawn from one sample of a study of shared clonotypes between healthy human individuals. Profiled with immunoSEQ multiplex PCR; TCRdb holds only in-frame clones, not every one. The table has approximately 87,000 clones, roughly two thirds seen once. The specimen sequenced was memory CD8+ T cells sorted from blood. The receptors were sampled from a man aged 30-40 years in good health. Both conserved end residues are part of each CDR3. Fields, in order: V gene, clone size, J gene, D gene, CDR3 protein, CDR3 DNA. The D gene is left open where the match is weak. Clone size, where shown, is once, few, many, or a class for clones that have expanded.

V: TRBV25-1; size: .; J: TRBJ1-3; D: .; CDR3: CASTSQGNTIYF; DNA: TGTGCCAGCACCTCACAGGGAAACACCATATATTTT
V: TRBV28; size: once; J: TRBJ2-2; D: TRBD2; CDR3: CASSPLPPSGRAGGELFF; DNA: TGTGCCAGCAGTCCACTACCCCCTAGCGGGAGGGCCGGCGGGGAGCTGTTTTTT
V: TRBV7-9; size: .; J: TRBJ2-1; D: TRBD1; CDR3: CASGRGTGAYSPNEQFF; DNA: TGTGCCAGCGGTAGGGGGACAGGGGCCTACAGTCCCAATGAGCAGTTCTTC
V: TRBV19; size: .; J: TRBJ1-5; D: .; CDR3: CASSIDLYQPQHF; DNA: TGTGCCAGTAGTATAGATCTCTATCAGCCCCAGCATTTT
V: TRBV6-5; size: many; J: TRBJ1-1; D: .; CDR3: CASSYGLGNTEAFF; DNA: TGTGCCAGCAGTTACGGCCTTGGGAACACTGAAGCTTTCTTT
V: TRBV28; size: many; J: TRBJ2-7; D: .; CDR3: CASNSNLREQYF; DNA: TGTGCCAGCAACAGTAATTTACGCGAGCAGTACTTC
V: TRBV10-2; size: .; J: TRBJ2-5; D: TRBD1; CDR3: CASSERQGARETQYF; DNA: TGCGCCAGCAGTGAAAGACAGGGGGCAAGGGAGACCCAGTACTTC
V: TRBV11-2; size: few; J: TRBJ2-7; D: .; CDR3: CASSLISGTYEQYF; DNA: TGTGCCAGCAGCTTAATAAGCGGAACCTACGAGCAGTACTTC
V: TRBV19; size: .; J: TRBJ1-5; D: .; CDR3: CASSNKTDQPQHF; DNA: TGTGCCAGTAGCAATAAAACAGATCAGCCCCAGCATTTT
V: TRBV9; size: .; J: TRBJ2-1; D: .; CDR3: CASSDYYNEQFF; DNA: TGTGCCAGCAGCGATTACTACAATGAGCAGTTCTTC
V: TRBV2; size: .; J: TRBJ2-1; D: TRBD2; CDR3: CASSELQAGVDEQFF; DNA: TGTGCCAGCAGTGAGTTACAGGCGGGAGTCGATGAGCAGTTCTTC
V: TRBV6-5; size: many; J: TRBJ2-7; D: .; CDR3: CASSSTPYEQYF; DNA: TGTGCCAGCAGTTCTACCCCTTACGAGCAGTACTTC
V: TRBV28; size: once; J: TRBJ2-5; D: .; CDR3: CASSVSRRERETQYF; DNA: TGTGCCAGCAGTGTATCGCGCCGGGAGAGGGAGACCCAGTACTTC
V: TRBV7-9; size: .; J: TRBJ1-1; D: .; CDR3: CASSLPNVNTEAFF; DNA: TGTGCCAGCAGCTTACCGAACGTGAACACTGAAGCTTTCTTT
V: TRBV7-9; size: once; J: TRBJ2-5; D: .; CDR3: CASTPEGTLKETQYF; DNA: TGTGCCAGCACCCCTGAGGGGACCCTTAAGGAGACCCAGTACTTC
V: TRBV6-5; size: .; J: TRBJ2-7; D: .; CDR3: CASSFSEGGSYEQYF; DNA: TGTGCCAGCAGTTTCAGTGAAGGGGGGTCCTACGAGCAGTACTTC
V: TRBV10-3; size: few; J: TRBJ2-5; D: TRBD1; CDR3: CAISESGQGEETQYF; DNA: TGTGCCATCAGTGAGTCGGGACAGGGTGAAGAGACCCAGTACTTC
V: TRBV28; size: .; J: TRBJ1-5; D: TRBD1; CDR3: CASIAGQGAEYSNQPQHF; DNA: TGTGCCAGCATAGCCGGACAGGGGGCGGAGTATAGCAATCAGCCCCAGCATTTT
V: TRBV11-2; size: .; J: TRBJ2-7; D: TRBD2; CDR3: CASSLGTWDYEYEQYF; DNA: TGTGCCAGCAGCTTAGGAACCTGGGACTACGAGTACGAACAGTACTTC
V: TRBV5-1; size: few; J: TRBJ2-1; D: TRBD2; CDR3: CASSTLAGDYYNEQFF; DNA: TGCGCCAGCAGCACTCTAGCGGGAGATTATTACAATGAGCAGTTCTTC
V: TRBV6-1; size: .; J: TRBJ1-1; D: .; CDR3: CAANEAFF; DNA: TGTGCCGCAAATGAAGCTTTCTTT
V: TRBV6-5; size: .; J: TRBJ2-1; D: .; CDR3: CASSFGGRGEQFF; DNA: TGTGCCAGCAGCTTCGGAGGGCGCGGTGAGCAGTTCTTC
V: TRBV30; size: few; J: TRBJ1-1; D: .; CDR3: CAWSDATEAFF; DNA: TGTGCCTGGAGTGATGCCACTGAAGCTTTCTTT
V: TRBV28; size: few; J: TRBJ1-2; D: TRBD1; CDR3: CASSLIPGQGRYGYTF; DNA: TGTGCCAGCAGTTTAATCCCGGGACAGGGGCGCTATGGCTACACCTTC
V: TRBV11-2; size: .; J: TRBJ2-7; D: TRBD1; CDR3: CASSFGTDYEQYF; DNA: TGTGCCAGCAGCTTCGGGACAGACTACGAGCAGTACTTC
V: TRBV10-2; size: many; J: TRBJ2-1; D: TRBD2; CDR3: CASSAIAGLNEQFF; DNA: TGCGCCAGCAGTGCGATAGCGGGACTGAATGAGCAGTTCTTC
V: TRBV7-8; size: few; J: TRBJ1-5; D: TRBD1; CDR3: CASSLAIGTGSNQPQHF; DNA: TGTGCCAGCAGCTTAGCCATCGGGACAGGGAGCAATCAGCCCCAGCATTTT
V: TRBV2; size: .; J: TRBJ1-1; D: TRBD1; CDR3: CASSEGGTGNNPEAFF; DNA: TGTGCCAGCAGTGAAGGGGGGACAGGGAATAACCCTGAAGCTTTCTTT
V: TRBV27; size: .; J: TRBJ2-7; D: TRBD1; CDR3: CASSELQGGFF; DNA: TGTGCCAGCAGCGAATTACAGGGGGGATTCTTC
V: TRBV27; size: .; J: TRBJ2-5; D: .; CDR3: CASSLLGPEETQYF; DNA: TGTGCCAGCAGTTTGTTGGGCCCCGAGGAGACCCAGTACTTC
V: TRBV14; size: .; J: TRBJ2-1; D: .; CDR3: CASSQDYGGGREQFF; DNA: TGTGCCAGCAGCCAAGATTACGGAGGGGGAAGAGAGCAGTTCTTC
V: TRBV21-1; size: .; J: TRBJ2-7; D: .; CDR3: CASSRIPTRTPLDEQYF; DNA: TGTGCCAGCAGCAGAATCCCGACTAGAACTCCTCTAGACGAGCAGTACTTC
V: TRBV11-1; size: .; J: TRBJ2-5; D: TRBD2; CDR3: CASSLVPREGGETQYF; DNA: TGTGCCAGCAGCTTAGTGCCGCGGGAGGGAGGGGAGACCCAGTACTTC
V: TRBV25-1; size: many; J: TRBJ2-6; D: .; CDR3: CASSLTRTYSGANVLTF; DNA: TGTGCCAGCAGCTTGACAAGGACGTACTCTGGGGCCAACGTCCTGACTTTC
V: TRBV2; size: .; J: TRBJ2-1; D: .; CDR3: CASSPTTTYNEQFF; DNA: TGTGCCAGCAGTCCCACAACAACCTACAATGAGCAGTTCTTC
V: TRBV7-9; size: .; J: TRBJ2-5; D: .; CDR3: CASSHIWRDDRETQYF; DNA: TGTGCCAGCAGCCACATCTGGAGGGACGATCGGGAGACCCAGTACTTC
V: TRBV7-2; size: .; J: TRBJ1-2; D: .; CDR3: CASSLVLDYGYTF; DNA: TGTGCCAGCAGCTTAGTATTAGACTATGGCTACACCTTC
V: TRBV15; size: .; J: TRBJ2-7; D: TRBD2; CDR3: CATSRDRRGTSGRVSEQYF; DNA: TGTGCCACCAGCAGAGACCGACGCGGGACTAGCGGGAGGGTTAGCGAGCAGTACTTC
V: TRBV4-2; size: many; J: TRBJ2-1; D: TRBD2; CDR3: CASSQEAGGYNEQFF; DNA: TGTGCCAGCAGCCAAGAAGCGGGAGGCTACAATGAGCAGTTCTTC
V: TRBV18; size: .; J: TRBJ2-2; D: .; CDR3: CASSPTGSGELFF; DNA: TGTGCCAGCTCGCCAACAGGCAGCGGGGAGCTGTTTTTT
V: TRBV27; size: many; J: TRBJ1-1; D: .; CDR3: CASSLQGQGAFF; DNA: TGTGCCAGCAGTTTGCAGGGCCAGGGAGCTTTCTTT
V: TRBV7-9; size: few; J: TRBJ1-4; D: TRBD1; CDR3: CASSFGTGDEKLFF; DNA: TGTGCCAGCAGCTTCGGGACAGGAGATGAAAAACTGTTTTTT
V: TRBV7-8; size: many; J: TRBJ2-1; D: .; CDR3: CASSPGPSSYNEQFF; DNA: TGTGCCAGCAGCCCGGGACCCAGCTCCTACAATGAGCAGTTCTTC
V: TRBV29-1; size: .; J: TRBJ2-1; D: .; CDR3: CSVDGAEVNEQFF; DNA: TGCAGCGTTGACGGAGCGGAGGTCAATGAGCAGTTCTTC
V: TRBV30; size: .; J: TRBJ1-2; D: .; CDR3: CAWGEANYGYTF; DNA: TGTGCCTGGGGGGAGGCTAACTATGGCTACACCTTC
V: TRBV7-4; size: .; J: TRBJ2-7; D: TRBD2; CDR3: CASSLTGLAGSYEQYF; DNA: TGTGCCAGCAGCCTTACGGGACTAGCGGGTTCCTACGAGCAGTACTTC
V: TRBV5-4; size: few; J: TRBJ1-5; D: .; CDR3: CASSLAAGHQPQHF; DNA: TGTGCCAGCAGCTTGGCGGCAGGGCATCAGCCCCAGCATTTT
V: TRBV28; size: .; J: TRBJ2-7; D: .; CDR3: CASGPVWGAGEQYF; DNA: TGTGCCAGCGGCCCGGTTTGGGGGGCGGGCGAGCAGTACTTC
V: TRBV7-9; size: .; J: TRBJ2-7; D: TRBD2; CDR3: CASSSLGVGTTFYEQYF; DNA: TGTGCCAGCAGCTCCTTGGGGGTCGGGACTACCTTCTACGAGCAGTACTTC
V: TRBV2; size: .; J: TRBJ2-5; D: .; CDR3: CASRTTGETQYF; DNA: TGTGCCAGCAGGACTACGGGCGAGACCCAGTACTTC
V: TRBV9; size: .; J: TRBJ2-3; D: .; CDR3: CASSVVSDTQYF; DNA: TGTGCCAGCAGCGTAGTATCAGATACGCAGTATTTT
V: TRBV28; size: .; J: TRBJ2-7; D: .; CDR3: CASKAPTYEQYF; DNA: TGTGCCAGCAAGGCGCCGACCTACGAGCAGTACTTC
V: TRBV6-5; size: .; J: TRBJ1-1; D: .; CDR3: CASSYMNTEAFF; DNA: TGTGCCAGCAGTTACATGAACACTGAAGCTTTCTTT
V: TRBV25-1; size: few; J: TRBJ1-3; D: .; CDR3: CASSEERSGNTIYF; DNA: TGTGCCAGCAGTGAGGAACGCTCTGGAAACACCATATATTTT